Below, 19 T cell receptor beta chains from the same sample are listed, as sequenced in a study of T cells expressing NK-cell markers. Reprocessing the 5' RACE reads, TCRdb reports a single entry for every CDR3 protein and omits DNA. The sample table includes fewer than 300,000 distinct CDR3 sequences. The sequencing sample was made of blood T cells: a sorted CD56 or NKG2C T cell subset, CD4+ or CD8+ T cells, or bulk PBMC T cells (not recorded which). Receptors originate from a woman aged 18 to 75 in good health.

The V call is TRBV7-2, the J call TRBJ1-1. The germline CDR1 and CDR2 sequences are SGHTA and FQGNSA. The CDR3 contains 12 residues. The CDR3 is CAAPTPNTEAFF.

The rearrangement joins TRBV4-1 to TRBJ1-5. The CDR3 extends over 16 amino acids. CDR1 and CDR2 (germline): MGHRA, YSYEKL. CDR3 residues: CASSPKMEGGGQPQHF.

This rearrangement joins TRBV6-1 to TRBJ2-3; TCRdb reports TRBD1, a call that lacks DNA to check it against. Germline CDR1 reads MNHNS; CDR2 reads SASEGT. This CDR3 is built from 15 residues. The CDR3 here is CASRRGDRGADTQYF.

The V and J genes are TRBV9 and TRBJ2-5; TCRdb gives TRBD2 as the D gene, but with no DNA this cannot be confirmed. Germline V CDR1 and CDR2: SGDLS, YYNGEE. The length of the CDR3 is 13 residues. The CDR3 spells CASSVLAGETQYF.

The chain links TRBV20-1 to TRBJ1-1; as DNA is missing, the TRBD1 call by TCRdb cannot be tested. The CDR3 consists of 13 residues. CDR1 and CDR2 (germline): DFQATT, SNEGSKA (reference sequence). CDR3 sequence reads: CSARAPSVAQAFF.

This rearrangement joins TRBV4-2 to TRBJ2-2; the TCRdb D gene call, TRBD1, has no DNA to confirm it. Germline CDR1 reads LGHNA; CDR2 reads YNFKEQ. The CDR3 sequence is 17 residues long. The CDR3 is CASSVGQGARGTGELFF.

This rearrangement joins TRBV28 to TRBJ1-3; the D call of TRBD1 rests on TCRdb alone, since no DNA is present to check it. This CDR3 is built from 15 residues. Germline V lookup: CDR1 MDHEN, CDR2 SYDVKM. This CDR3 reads CASSLTGILRNTIYF.

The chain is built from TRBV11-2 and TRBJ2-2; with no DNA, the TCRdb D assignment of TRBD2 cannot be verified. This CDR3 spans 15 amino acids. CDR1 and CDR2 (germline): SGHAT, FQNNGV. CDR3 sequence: CASSARGRYTGELFF.

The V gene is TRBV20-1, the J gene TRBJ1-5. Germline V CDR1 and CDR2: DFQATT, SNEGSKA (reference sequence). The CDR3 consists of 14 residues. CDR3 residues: CSAKYGTSNQPQHF.

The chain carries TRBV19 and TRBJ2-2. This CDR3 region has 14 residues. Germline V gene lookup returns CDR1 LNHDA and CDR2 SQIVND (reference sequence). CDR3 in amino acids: CASMQIANTGELFF.

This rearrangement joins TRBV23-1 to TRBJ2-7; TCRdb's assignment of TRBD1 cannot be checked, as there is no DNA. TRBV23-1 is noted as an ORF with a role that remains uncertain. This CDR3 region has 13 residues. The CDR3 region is CASSHHRDYEQYF.

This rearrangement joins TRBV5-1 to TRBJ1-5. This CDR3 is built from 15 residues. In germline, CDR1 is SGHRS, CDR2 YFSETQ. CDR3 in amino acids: CASSLAGVGNQPQHF.

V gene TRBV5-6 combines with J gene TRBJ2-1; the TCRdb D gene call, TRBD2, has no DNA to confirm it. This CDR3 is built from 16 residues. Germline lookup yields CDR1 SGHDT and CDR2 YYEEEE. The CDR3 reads CASSTRLAVAYNEQFF.

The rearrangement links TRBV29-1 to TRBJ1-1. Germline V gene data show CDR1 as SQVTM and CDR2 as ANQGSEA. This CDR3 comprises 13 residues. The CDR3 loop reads CSVRHGGEAEAFF.

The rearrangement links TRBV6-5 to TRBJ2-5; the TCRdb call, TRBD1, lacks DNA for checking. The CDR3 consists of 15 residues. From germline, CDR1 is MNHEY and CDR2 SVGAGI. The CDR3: CASSYGDRVRETQYF.

The CDR3 sequence is CASSPPLGTEAFF. This chain uses TRBV28 with TRBJ1-1; TCRdb designates TRBD1, a call that cannot be tested without DNA. Germline V gives CDR1 MDHEN, CDR2 SYDVKM. The CDR3 is 13 amino acids.

The chain's CDR3 is CASSQAPRQSTDTQYF. The chain is built from TRBV4-2 and TRBJ2-3; TCRdb reports TRBD1, a call that lacks DNA to check it against. The CDR3 length is 16 residues. From germline, CDR1 is LGHNA and CDR2 YNFKEQ.

CDR3: CAISDQGGNQPQHF. The chain recombines TRBV10-3 with TRBJ1-5; TCRdb names TRBD1, which stays unverified in the absence of DNA. The CDR3 contains 14 residues. CDR1 and CDR2 (germline): ENHRY, SYGVKD.

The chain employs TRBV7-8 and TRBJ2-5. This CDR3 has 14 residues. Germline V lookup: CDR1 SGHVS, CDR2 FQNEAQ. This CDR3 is CASSLARSEETQYF.